These 15 T cell receptor beta chains were sequenced from one sample in a study of blood T cell repertoires in COVID-19. Using immunoSEQ multiplex PCR, the repertoire was profiled, and TCRdb retains in-frame clones only, with some absent. This table has 65,000 to 90,000 clones, around 82% appearing once. The sample comprised peripheral blood. Every receptor here comes from a human donor in a cohort sampled during active COVID-19.

This chain links TRBV5-4 with TRBJ2-7; 8 bases align to TRBD1. This CDR3 spans 16 amino acids. Germline V gene lookup returns CDR1 SGHNT and CDR2 YYREEE (reference sequence). J gave up 7 bases and V 4 bases, and 16 bases lay outside the gene matches. CDR3 DNA: TGTGCCAGCAGCGCAACCGGGACAGGTAGGCCCGGGGAGCAGTACTTC. This sequence encodes CASSATGTGRPGEQYF.

This rearrangement joins TRBV18 to TRBJ2-1, with TRBD2 matching 10 bases. The CDR3 is 17 amino acids. The trim removed 2 bases at V and 7 bases at J, leaving 11 bases unmatched. CDR1 is KGHSH, CDR2 LQKENI, per germline. In nucleotides, the CDR3 is TGTGCCAGCTCACCAACGGTAGCGGGGGGCCGAGAGAATGAGCAGTTCTTC. It encodes CASSPTVAGGRENEQFF.

The V and J genes are TRBV6-5 and TRBJ2-4, with D possibly matching TRBD1 (5 bases). Germline V gene data show CDR1 as MNHEY and CDR2 as SVGAGI. The V end was cut by 7 bases, the J end by 5 bases, with 9 bases between. This CDR3 region has 12 residues. In DNA, the CDR3 is TGTGCCAGCATTGGACAAGAAAACATTCAGTACTTC. Residues: CASIGQENIQYF.

The V gene is TRBV9, the J gene TRBJ1-4; D perhaps matches TRBD1 (5 bases). Deletions cut 2 bases from V and 8 bases from J, with 13 bases between. Per the germline V gene, CDR1 is SGDLS and CDR2 is YYNGEE. This CDR3 is 14 amino acids long. The CDR3 coding sequence is TGTGCCAGCAGCGTGGACACGTCTCGGGAAAAACTGTTTTTT. Its protein is CASSVDTSREKLFF.

This chain connects TRBV7-2 to TRBJ1-4, with unresolved D. Germline V gene lookup returns CDR1 SGHTA and CDR2 FQGNSA. The CDR3 length is 15 residues. V gave up 1 base and J gave up 8 bases, with 14 bases separating them. CDR3 in DNA: TGTGCCAGCAGCTTAGGGGCAGGCAATCGGGAAAAACTGTTTTTT. This encodes CASSLGAGNREKLFF.

This sequence joins TRBV29-1 and TRBJ2-7; 8 bases agree with TRBD1. Losses at the gene ends were 7 bases for V and 2 bases for J; bases not matched to a gene: 13. The CDR3 consists of 15 residues. The germline gives CDR1 SQVTM, CDR2 ANQGSEA. This CDR3 reads CSATLDRGSPYEQYF. CDR3 nucleotide sequence: TGCAGCGCCACGCTCGACAGGGGCTCACCCTACGAGCAGTACTTC.

The CDR3 sequence is CASSLQGQVRNQPQHF. CDR3 nucleotide sequence: TGTGCCAGCAGTCTCCAAGGACAGGTTCGCAATCAGCCCCAGCATTTT. The chain combines TRBV28 with TRBJ1-5; TRBD1 matches at 7 bases. The germline V gene encodes CDR1 MDHEN and CDR2 SYDVKM. The CDR3 is 16 residues long. V dropped 5 bases and J dropped 2; count of bases not matched to a gene: 9.

The chain joins TRBV25-1 to TRBJ2-1; D perhaps matches TRBD1 (6 bases). CDR3 length equals 18 residues. The V and J ends lost 0 bases and 4 bases respectively, with 19 bases between them. Germline CDR1 and CDR2: MGHDK and SYGVNS. The CDR3 here is CASSEYRPQGNGYNEQFF. For the CDR3, the DNA is TGTGCCAGCAGTGAATATCGACCACAGGGAAACGGGTACAATGAGCAGTTCTTC.

The rearrangement joins TRBV28 to TRBJ1-2; tentatively, D is TRBD1 (5 bases). The CDR3 totals 13 residues. Trimming shortened V by 8 bases and J by 0 bases, and 10 bases separated the two germline ends. The germline gives CDR1 MDHEN, CDR2 SYDVKM. This CDR3 is CASGAASNYGYTF. As DNA, the CDR3 is TGTGCCAGCGGGGCAGCCTCTAACTATGGCTACACCTTC.

The chain joins TRBV7-9 to TRBJ1-2; tentatively, D is TRBD1 (6 bases). V lost 4 bases and J 0 bases, leaving 12 bases between the germline ends. From germline, CDR1 is SEHNR and CDR2 FQNEAQ (reference sequence). CDR3 length equals 15 residues. For the CDR3, the DNA is TGTGCCAGCAGCTACGACAGGCAAGCTAACTATGGCTACACCTTC. Translating gives CASSYDRQANYGYTF.

A few counts support this clone. V is TRBV7-8 and J is TRBJ2-2; 9 nucleotides match TRBD1. This CDR3 comprises 17 residues. Losses at the gene ends were 0 bases for V and 6 bases for J; bases not matched to a gene: 8. CDR1 and CDR2 (germline): SGHVS, FQNEAQ. In nucleotides, the CDR3 is TGTGCCAGCAGCTTAGCTCCGGGACAGGGACCCGCCGGGGAGCTGTTTTTT. Translating it yields CASSLAPGQGPAGELFF.

The V and J genes are TRBV3-1 (or the pseudogene TRBV3-2) and TRBJ2-2; perhaps TRBD2 as D (5 bases). The CDR3 is 15 residues long. Per germline, CDR1 LGHDT and CDR2 YNNKEL (reference sequence). Trimming took 0 bases from V and 4 from J, leaving 9 bases between them. The CDR3 loop is CASSQDWAGTGELFF. CDR3 coding DNA: TGTGCCAGCAGCCAAGATTGGGCGGGCACCGGGGAGCTGTTTTTT.

The chain links TRBV7-3 to TRBJ2-1, with TRBD2 identical over 8 bases. The CDR3 spans 14 residues. Germline V gives CDR1 SGHTA, CDR2 FQGTGA. With 2 bases clipped from V and 4 bases from J, the junction kept 1 base outside the gene matches. The CDR3 nucleotides read TGTGCCAGCAGCTTATCGGGGGGGTACAATGAGCAGTTCTTC. As protein: CASSLSGGYNEQFF.

The chain recombines TRBV7-9 with TRBJ2-7, with 8 bases identical to TRBD1. Germline lookup yields CDR1 SEHNR and CDR2 FQNEAQ (reference sequence). Losses at the gene ends were 5 bases for V and 3 bases for J; bases not matched to a gene: 6. This CDR3 region has 14 residues. DNA of the CDR3: TGTGCCAGCAGCCCCTCCGGGACAGGCTACGAGCAGTACTTC. Protein product: CASSPSGTGYEQYF.

The DNA for the CDR3 is TGTGCCAGCAGCTTGGGACAGGTCACAGATACGCAGTATTTT. It codes for CASSLGQVTDTQYF. The V and J genes are TRBV7-9 and TRBJ2-3; 8 bases align to TRBD1. The CDR3 consists of 14 residues. Germline V gene data show CDR1 as SEHNR and CDR2 as FQNEAQ (reference sequence). V lost 3 bases and J lost 2; bases outside the gene matches: 1.